What follows is one TCR beta chain and its context. V dropped 3 bases and J dropped 3; count of bases not matched to a gene: 7. The germline CDR1 and CDR2 sequences are KGHSH and LQKENI. The CDR3 contains 15 residues. The time point: newly diagnosed GD, antithyroid drugs for less than 3 months. Extracted RNA from PBMCs served as the source of the TCR library. The data were taken from a study of regulatory T cells in long-lasting Graves disease. CDR3 regions were amplified by Arm-PCR using iRepertoire HTBI primers to build TCR beta libraries. TCRdb called the multiplex PCR reads again in MiXCR, with one record for every CDR3 protein. The sample has 350,000 to 450,000 distinct CDR3 sequences, over 14% seen once. This same sample was also taken into another study, of T cells in Graves' hyperthyroidism and ophthalmopathy.

This sequence originates from a woman in her 40s with Graves disease. V is TRBV18 and J is TRBJ1-2, with TRBD1 matching 7 bases. The sample consisted of peripheral blood mononuclear cells (PBMCs), taken at new diagnosis, from a patient treated with antithyroid drugs. DNA for the CDR3: TGTGCCAGCTCACCTTACCTTCAGGGGGACTATGGCTACACCTTC. Translation: CASSPYLQGDYGYTF.